These 3 T cell receptor beta chains came from one sample sequenced in a study of naive and memory T cell subsets. Whole-study results and caveats: Especially in CD8 cells, naive repertoires contained a few larger clonotypes, possibly CD45RA-re-expressing memory cells.

These receptors lack a known antigen. Both TRBC1 and TRBC2 were covered by a beta constant-region primer of two equimolar oligonucleotides. Four rounds of PCR amplified the ligated cDNA using nested alpha and beta constant-region primers plus SP2. TCRdb passed the UMI-ligation and nested PCR reads through MiXCR, listing each CDR3 protein once. This sample has 130,000 to 150,000 distinct CDR3 sequences; 22% occur once, and the top ten carry 0.095% to 0.12%. The specimen was naive CD4+ T cells from blood. These receptor sequences come from a human donor in good health.

This clonotype was seen at least ten times. CDR3 sequence reads: CASSQDPGIRDTQYF. CDR3 bases: TGTGCCAGCAGCCAAGATCCCGGGATTCGAGATACGCAGTATTTT. The genes are TRBV3-1 and TRBJ2-3, with a possible D match to TRBD2 (5 bases). This CDR3 is built from 15 residues. Germline loops: CDR1 LGHDT, CDR2 YNNKEL (reference sequence). Trimming pared 0 bases from V and 5 bases from J, leaving 12 bases between.

This clonotype was observed a handful of times. V usage is TRBV2 and J usage is TRBJ2-1, with 8 bases identical to TRBD1. V was pared by 6 bases and J by 16 bases, with 5 bases of the junction left unmatched. The length of the CDR3 is 10 residues. Germline CDR1 and CDR2: SNHLY and FYNNEI. The CDR3 nucleotides are TGTGCCAGCAGCTGGGACAGGAAATTCTTC. It is translated as CASSWDRKFF.

At least ten counts were recorded for this clonotype. The gene calls are TRBV10-1 and TRBJ2-2; D is perhaps TRBD1 (6 bases). This CDR3 region has 16 residues. Trimming removed 4 bases from V and 3 bases from J, with 15 bases in between. The germline V gene has CDR1 WNHNN and CDR2 SYGVQD (reference sequence). The CDR3 DNA reads TGCGCCAGCAGTGGGGCTGGTCAGGGGTACACCGGGGAGCTGTTTTTT. The encoded protein is CASSGAGQGYTGELFF.